A selection of T cell receptor beta chains follows, all from one sample in a study of control samples from healthy donors and cancer patients. Method: immunoSEQ multiplex PCR; TCRdb's copy keeps in-frame clones and lacks some. The table has around 90,000 clones, 70% to 90% seen once. Source material: blood. These receptors all stem from a man aged 25 to 40 in good health. CDR3s include the opening cysteine and the closing phenylalanine or tryptophan. The D gene is left open where the match is weak. Size tells how often a clone was seen (once, few, many) or the class of an expanded clone, and some rows leave it out.

TRBJ1-2 NA NA TRBV14 CASSQVSQLYGYTF TGTGCCAGCAGCCAAGTTTCTCAGTTGTATGGCTACACCTTC
TRBJ1-2 NA NA TRBV5-1 CASSEGGNGYTF TGCGCCAGCTCAGAGGGGGGAAATGGCTACACCTTC
TRBJ2-7 once NA TRBV10-3 CAISAGQTYEQYF TGTGCCATCAGCGCCGGACAGACCTACGAGCAGTACTTC
TRBJ1-4 NA NA TRBV18 CASSAFAGLNEKLFF TGTGCCAGCTCCGCCTTTGCGGGATTAAATGAAAAACTGTTTTTT
TRBJ2-7 NA TRBD2 TRBV5-4 CASSSTSGTYEQYF TGTGCCAGCAGCTCGACTAGCGGTACATACGAGCAGTACTTC
TRBJ1-5 NA NA TRBV24-1 CATSGGRENQPQHF TGTGCCACCAGTGGAGGAAGGGAGAATCAGCCCCAGCATTTT
TRBJ2-7 NA NA TRBV10-3 CAASGTRDYEQYF TGTGCCGCGTCCGGGACACGAGACTACGAGCAGTACTTC
TRBJ1-1 NA NA TRBV5-6 CASSFTRGREAFF TGTGCCAGCAGCTTCACCAGGGGTCGGGAAGCTTTCTTT
TRBJ2-6 NA NA TRBV19 CASSIRWFSGANVLTF TGTGCCAGTAGTATAAGGTGGTTCTCTGGGGCCAACGTCCTGACTTTC
TRBJ2-3 NA TRBD2 TRBV6-6 CASAGRLAVTDTQYF TGTGCCAGCGCAGGGCGACTAGCGGTCACAGATACGCAGTATTTT
TRBJ2-1 NA NA TRBV11-2 CASSLAGVNYNEQFF TGTGCCAGCAGCTTAGCAGGGGTTAACTACAATGAGCAGTTCTTC
TRBJ2-1 NA NA TRBV6-5 CASSGSYNEQFF TGTGCCAGTAGCGGTAGCTACAATGAGCAGTTCTTC
TRBJ2-2 NA NA TRBV6-5 CASSYYLSSTGELFF TGTGCCAGCAGTTACTATCTCTCGAGTACCGGGGAGCTGTTTTTT
TRBJ1-2 NA NA TRBV30 CAWSGQLGHPNYGYTF TGTGCCTGGAGTGGACAACTGGGACATCCTAACTATGGCTACACCTTC
TRBJ1-5 NA NA TRBV6-6 CASRETGHQPQHF TGTGCCAGCAGGGAGACGGGGCATCAGCCCCAGCATTTT
TRBJ1-1 NA NA TRBV3-1/TRBV3-2 CASSGRRNTEAFF TGTGCCAGCAGCGGGCGGAGGAACACTGAAGCTTTCTTT
TRBJ2-7 NA NA TRBV18 CASSPEQTSYEQYF TGTGCCAGCTCACCAGAGCAGACCTCCTACGAGCAGTACTTC
TRBJ2-3 few NA TRBV28 CASSLSGGGDTQYF TGTGCCAGCAGCCTATCGGGGGGCGGGGATACGCAGTATTTT
TRBJ1-5 few TRBD1 TRBV19 CASSWGQGASQPQHF TGTGCCAGTAGTTGGGGACAGGGGGCATCTCAGCCCCAGCATTTT
TRBJ1-1 NA NA TRBV19 CASSSWDTEAFF TGTGCCAGTAGTAGCTGGGACACTGAAGCTTTCTTT
TRBJ2-4 NA NA TRBV7-9 CASSLEQGWQYGKNIQYF TGTGCCAGCAGCTTAGAACAGGGTTGGCAGTATGGCAAAAACATTCAGTACTTC
TRBJ1-3 NA NA TRBV6-6 CASWGAGGNTIYF TGTGCCAGCTGGGGGGCAGGCGGAAACACCATATATTTT
TRBJ1-2 once NA TRBV6-5 CASRAGLNYGYTF TGTGCCAGCAGAGCGGGGCTCAACTATGGCTACACCTTC
TRBJ2-1 NA TRBD2 TRBV7-9 CASSSRLAGGHNEQFF TGTGCCAGCAGCTCTAGACTAGCGGGGGGCCATAATGAGCAGTTCTTC